This entry concerns a single TCR beta chain. The data derive from a study of cytomegalovirus exposure and HLA in healthy donors. The CDR3 extends over 16 amino acids. V lost 0 bases and J 0 bases, leaving 9 bases between the germline ends. Germline values: CDR1 MGHRA, CDR2 YSYEKL. In the PCR, 60 Vbeta and 13 Jbeta primers were used. The table came from immunoSEQ multiplex PCR; TCRdb's copy has only in-frame clones and leaves some out. Among about 100,000 clones listed, 80% to 85% were seen once. The TCR originated in an older woman in good health and CMV-seropositive. The sample taken for sequencing was PBMCs. The rearrangement joins TRBV4-1 to TRBJ2-1; D unclear. The CDR3 nucleotides read TGCGCCAGCAGCCAAGATCCATCCAGCTCCTACAATGAGCAGTTCTTC. It encodes CASSQDPSSSYNEQFF.